The 12 T cell receptor beta chains below come from one sample, sequenced in a study of cytomegalovirus exposure and HLA in healthy donors. The study ran its PCR with 60 Vbeta and 13 Jbeta primers. TCRdb keeps only in-frame clones here, not all; method: immunoSEQ multiplex PCR. Among more than 85,000 clones listed, 13% to 15% were seen once. The sample consisted of PBMCs. The receptors originated from a female donor in good health and CMV-seronegative.

With respect to this clone: This is likely a read error, given that the CDR3 carries no conserved phenylalanine or tryptophan at its end. The DNA for the CDR3 is TGTGCCAGCAGACTCCAGGACTACACTGAAGCTTTCGTT. Amino acid sequence: CASRLQDYTEAFV. The chain carries TRBV6-1 and TRBJ1-1; no definite D call. The germline V and J ends were trimmed by 6 bases and 3 bases, with 11 bases remaining between them. This CDR3 region has 13 residues. Germline loops: CDR1 MNHNS, CDR2 SASEGT.

This clone was found a few times. The J gene is TRBJ1-1, the V gene TRBV27, with 7 bases fitting TRBD1. The CDR3 spans 16 residues. The germline V gene has CDR1 MNHEY and CDR2 SMNVEV (reference sequence). The ends lost 6 bases at V and 4 bases at J; junction bases unmatched: 14. CDR3 residues: CASRRDRDFHGTEAFF. In DNA, the CDR3 is TGTGCCAGCAGACGCGACAGGGATTTCCATGGCACTGAAGCTTTCTTT.

CDR3 in DNA: TGCAGCGTTGAGGCAGGGTTATTTGAAGCTTTCTTT. It encodes CSVEAGLFEAFF. The chain links TRBV29-1 to TRBJ1-1, with a possible D match to TRBD1 (5 bases). V was trimmed by 3 bases and J by 7 bases, leaving 12 bases between them. CDR3 length: 12 residues. Germline CDR1 reads SQVTM; CDR2 reads ANQGSEA.

This clone was observed a few times. The CDR3 protein is CASSIVPRGNYGYTF. In DNA, the CDR3 is TGTGCCAGTAGTATAGTCCCGAGGGGGAACTATGGCTACACCTTC. The gene calls are TRBV19 and TRBJ1-2, with a possible D match to TRBD1 (6 bases). This CDR3 comprises 15 residues. The germline V gene encodes CDR1 LNHDA and CDR2 SQIVND (reference sequence). Trimming removed 1 base from V and 2 bases from J, with 11 bases in between.

This clone came up a few times. The CDR3 region is CSVGHRNEQYF. CDR3 DNA sequence: TGCAGCGTTGGGCACCGAAACGAGCAGTACTTC. The chain has TRBV29-1 and TRBJ2-7; D remains unclear. This CDR3 has 11 residues. CDR1 is SQVTM and CDR2 is ANQGSEA in the germline V gene. V was clipped by 4 bases and J by 5 bases, with 9 bases between them.

CDR3 amino acids: CASSYGGQINSPLHF. The CDR3, as DNA: TGTGCCAGCAGTTACGGGGGACAGATAAATTCACCCCTCCACTTT. The chain carries TRBV6-5 and TRBJ1-6; TRBD1 matches 7 bases. The V gene end was trimmed by 2 bases and the J gene end by 7 bases; junction bases not matched to a gene: 5. CDR1 is MNHEY, CDR2 SVGAGI, per germline. This CDR3 is 15 amino acids long.

CDR3 in amino acids: CASSSRTGGVETQYF. The CDR3 DNA reads as TGTGCCAGCAGCTCCCGGACAGGGGGTGTAGAGACCCAGTACTTC. This chain joins TRBV5-8 and TRBJ2-5, with 10 bases identical to TRBD1. With V trimmed by 3 bases and J by 4 bases, 6 bases remained unmatched. Germline V gene data show CDR1 as SGHTS and CDR2 as YDEGEE. This CDR3 spans 15 amino acids.

This chain uses TRBV30 with TRBJ1-3; a possible D gene is TRBD1 (6 bases). V lost 0 bases and J lost 0, with 12 bases in between. The germline gives CDR1 GTSNPN, CDR2 SVGIG (reference sequence). The CDR3 covers 16 residues. The DNA of the CDR3 is TGTGCCTGGAGTGTACCGGGGGGGCACTCTGGAAACACCATATATTTT. It is translated as CAWSVPGGHSGNTIYF.

The genes are TRBV18 and TRBJ1-2, with D hard to call. Per germline, CDR1 KGHSH and CDR2 LQKENI. Trimming took off 6 bases at V and 8 bases at J, with 22 bases between the two ends. This CDR3 comprises 15 residues. The DNA for the CDR3 is TGTGCCAGCTCCCGCCAGCGGGAAATATCGAGGGGCTACACCTTC. It codes for CASSRQREISRGYTF.

This clone was observed a few times. This chain joins TRBV5-4 and TRBJ2-7; D call uncertain. In germline, CDR1 is SGHNT, CDR2 YYREEE (reference sequence). Trimming took 4 bases from V and 6 from J, leaving 11 bases between them. This CDR3 contains 12 residues. The CDR3 DNA reads TGTGCCAGCAGCACTAAAGACGGCGAGCAGTACTTC. Amino acids: CASSTKDGEQYF. The whole variable domain, remainder taken from reference TRBV5-4 and TRBJ2-7, is ETGVTQSPTHLIKTRGQQVTLRCSSQSGHNTVSWYQQALGQGPQFIFQYYREEENGRGNFPPRFSGLQFPNYSSELNVNALELDDSALYLCASSTKDGEQYFGPGTRLTVT.

The J gene is TRBJ2-7, the V gene TRBV30, with TRBD1 matching over 8 bases. The germline gives CDR1 GTSNPN, CDR2 SVGIG (reference sequence). The CDR3 has 15 amino acids. V shed 0 bases and J 4 bases; nucleotides not matched to a gene: 8. The CDR3 DNA is TGTGCCTGGAGTGTACGGGACAGGTTGACGTACGAGCAGTACTTC. Translated, it gives CAWSVRDRLTYEQYF.

CDR3 amino acids: CASSPHYSTLETQYF. The CDR3 DNA follows: TGTGCCAGCAGCCCCCACTACTCGACCCTAGAGACCCAGTACTTC. This chain uses TRBV9 with TRBJ2-5; no clear D. V gave up 4 bases and J gave up 4 bases, with 17 bases separating them. This CDR3 spans 15 amino acids. Germline-derived CDR1 and CDR2 are SGDLS and YYNGEE.